Listed below are T cell receptor beta chains from one sample, sequenced in a study of T cell responses to AZD1222 COVID-19 vaccine. This table comes from immunoSEQ multiplex PCR, and its TCRdb copy is limited to in-frame clones, with some not included. The sample holds approximately 65,000 clones; about 90% are singletons and the top ten take roughly 8%. The specimen was peripheral blood, collected on day 0 of AZD1222 vaccination. These receptors all stem from an adult in good health. CDR3s include the opening cysteine and the closing phenylalanine or tryptophan. The order of the fields is D gene, CDR3 length, J gene, V gene, clone size, CDR3 DNA, CDR3 protein. The D gene is left open where the match is weak. Rows give clone size only sometimes, using once, few, many, or a class for an expanded clone.

d_call: .
cdr3_length: 15
j_call: TRBJ1-4
v_call: TRBV7-2
clone_size: .
cdr3_nt: TGTGCCAGCAGAACCCGTGCAGGGATGGAGGAAAAACTGTTTTTT
cdr3_aa: CASRTRAGMEEKLFF

d_call: .
cdr3_length: 17
j_call: TRBJ2-7
v_call: TRBV19
clone_size: .
cdr3_nt: TGTGCCAGTAGTCCAGGAATAGCGCCCTCCTTTTCTGACGAGCAGTACTTC
cdr3_aa: CASSPGIAPSFSDEQYF

d_call: .
cdr3_length: 17
j_call: TRBJ2-1
v_call: TRBV4-3
clone_size: .
cdr3_nt: TGCGCCAGCAGCCAAGATACGGTAAGGAGCTCCTACAATGAGCAGTTCTTC
cdr3_aa: CASSQDTVRSSYNEQFF

d_call: .
cdr3_length: 12
j_call: TRBJ2-7
v_call: TRBV5-1
clone_size: .
cdr3_nt: TGCGCCAGCAGCTTGGGGAACTACGAGCAGTACTTC
cdr3_aa: CASSLGNYEQYF

d_call: .
cdr3_length: 12
j_call: TRBJ1-5
v_call: TRBV19
clone_size: once
cdr3_nt: TGTGCCAGTAGTATAGGCAGGACAGACCAACATTTT
cdr3_aa: CASSIGRTDQHF

d_call: .
cdr3_length: 12
j_call: TRBJ1-2
v_call: TRBV28
clone_size: .
cdr3_nt: TGTGCCAGCAGTTTGGGAAACTATGGCTACACCTTC
cdr3_aa: CASSLGNYGYTF

d_call: .
cdr3_length: 12
j_call: TRBJ2-1
v_call: TRBV29-1
clone_size: .
cdr3_nt: TGCAGCGTTGAAGGGATTTCGAATGAGCAGTTCTTC
cdr3_aa: CSVEGISNEQFF

d_call: TRBD2
cdr3_length: 13
j_call: TRBJ2-2
v_call: TRBV6-2/TRBV6-3
clone_size: once
cdr3_nt: TGTGCCAGCAGTGCGCGGGAGAACGGGGAGCTGTTTTTT
cdr3_aa: CASSARENGELFF

d_call: TRBD1
cdr3_length: 14
j_call: TRBJ2-7
v_call: TRBV7-9
clone_size: .
cdr3_nt: TGTGCCAGCAGCTTAGTCGGACAGGGCTACGAGCAGTACTTC
cdr3_aa: CASSLVGQGYEQYF

d_call: .
cdr3_length: 13
j_call: TRBJ2-3
v_call: TRBV28
clone_size: .
cdr3_nt: TGTGCCAGCAGTTTAGCGGGAAAAGATACGCAGTATTTT
cdr3_aa: CASSLAGKDTQYF

d_call: TRBD2
cdr3_length: 14
j_call: TRBJ2-1
v_call: TRBV2
clone_size: .
cdr3_nt: TGTGCCAGCAGCCCTAGCGGTCTCTACAATGAGCAGTTCTTC
cdr3_aa: CASSPSGLYNEQFF

d_call: TRBD2
cdr3_length: 15
j_call: TRBJ2-1
v_call: TRBV6-1
clone_size: .
cdr3_nt: TGTGCCAGCAGTGATCTAGCGGACTCCTACAATGAGCAGTTCTTC
cdr3_aa: CASSDLADSYNEQFF

d_call: .
cdr3_length: 14
j_call: TRBJ2-7
v_call: TRBV5-1
clone_size: .
cdr3_nt: TGCGCCAGCAGCTTGGGCAATCAGAACTACGAGCAGTACTTC
cdr3_aa: CASSLGNQNYEQYF

d_call: TRBD2
cdr3_length: 15
j_call: TRBJ2-7
v_call: TRBV4-3
clone_size: .
cdr3_nt: TGCGCCAGCAGCCGTAGGACTAGCGGTTCCTACGAGCAGTACTTC
cdr3_aa: CASSRRTSGSYEQYF

d_call: TRBD2
cdr3_length: 16
j_call: TRBJ2-1
v_call: TRBV19
clone_size: once
cdr3_nt: TGTGCCAGTAGTATCCTCAGGACTAGAGACTACAATGAGCAGTTCTTC
cdr3_aa: CASSILRTRDYNEQFF

d_call: .
cdr3_length: 11
j_call: TRBJ1-1
v_call: TRBV3-1/TRBV3-2
clone_size: .
cdr3_nt: TGTGCCAGCAGCTGGGCCACTGAAGCTTTCTTT
cdr3_aa: CASSWATEAFF

d_call: TRBD2
cdr3_length: 17
j_call: TRBJ2-1
v_call: TRBV4-1
clone_size: .
cdr3_nt: TGCGCCAGCAGCCGCAACTACCTAGCGGGAGGGAACAATGAGCAGTTCTTC
cdr3_aa: CASSRNYLAGGNNEQFF

d_call: TRBD1
cdr3_length: 16
j_call: TRBJ2-6
v_call: TRBV6-1
clone_size: once
cdr3_nt: TGTGCCAGCAGTGAAACAGGGGCGGATGGGGCCAACGTCCTGACTTTC
cdr3_aa: CASSETGADGANVLTF

d_call: TRBD1
cdr3_length: 16
j_call: TRBJ2-7
v_call: TRBV3-1/TRBV3-2
clone_size: .
cdr3_nt: TGTGCCAGCAGCCGGAACCTCCGAGGACAGGGATACGAGCAGTACTTC
cdr3_aa: CASSRNLRGQGYEQYF

d_call: .
cdr3_length: 12
j_call: TRBJ1-1
v_call: TRBV29-1
clone_size: once
cdr3_nt: TGCAGCGTTGTCAGGGCGAACACTGAAGCTTTCTTT
cdr3_aa: CSVVRANTEAFF

d_call: .
cdr3_length: 14
j_call: TRBJ2-4
v_call: TRBV23-1
clone_size: .
cdr3_nt: TGCGCCAGCAGTCAATCGTTCTTCCCCGGCATTCAGTACTTC
cdr3_aa: CASSQSFFPGIQYF

d_call: TRBD1
cdr3_length: 18
j_call: TRBJ2-2
v_call: TRBV7-2
clone_size: .
cdr3_nt: TGTGCCAGCAGCGGGGGACAGGCGAGGTCAGCGAACACCGGGGAGCTGTTTTTT
cdr3_aa: CASSGGQARSANTGELFF

d_call: .
cdr3_length: 14
j_call: TRBJ1-5
v_call: TRBV6-5
clone_size: .
cdr3_nt: TGTGCCAGCAGGGGGGTATCGAGCAATCAGCCCCAGCATTTT
cdr3_aa: CASRGVSSNQPQHF

d_call: .
cdr3_length: 15
j_call: TRBJ2-1
v_call: TRBV11-3
clone_size: .
cdr3_nt: TGTGCCAGCAGCTCTGGCGGGACTCGCTACAATGAGCAGTTCTTC
cdr3_aa: CASSSGGTRYNEQFF

d_call: TRBD1
cdr3_length: 15
j_call: TRBJ2-4
v_call: TRBV19
clone_size: .
cdr3_nt: TGTGCCAGTAGTACCTGGACAGGGGGCCAAGACATTCAGTACTTC
cdr3_aa: CASSTWTGGQDIQYF

d_call: TRBD1
cdr3_length: 14
j_call: TRBJ2-7
v_call: TRBV7-2
clone_size: .
cdr3_nt: TGTGCCAGCAGCCCTCAGGGGGCTCGGAACGAGCAGTACTTC
cdr3_aa: CASSPQGARNEQYF

d_call: .
cdr3_length: 14
j_call: TRBJ2-1
v_call: TRBV27
clone_size: once
cdr3_nt: TGTGCCAGCACCCGAAATGGCCCCAACAATGAGCAGTTCTTC
cdr3_aa: CASTRNGPNNEQFF

d_call: .
cdr3_length: 15
j_call: TRBJ1-1
v_call: TRBV6-2/TRBV6-3
clone_size: .
cdr3_nt: TGTGCCAGCAGTAGAACCCCCGGGGCGAACACTGAAGCTTTCTTT
cdr3_aa: CASSRTPGANTEAFF

d_call: .
cdr3_length: 14
j_call: TRBJ1-2
v_call: TRBV5-5
clone_size: .
cdr3_nt: TGTGCCAGCAGCTTCCAAGGAGAATACTATGGCTACACCTTC
cdr3_aa: CASSFQGEYYGYTF

d_call: .
cdr3_length: 11
j_call: TRBJ2-7
v_call: TRBV12-3/TRBV12-4
clone_size: .
cdr3_nt: TGTGCCAGCAGTCAATCTTACGAGCAGTACTTC
cdr3_aa: CASSQSYEQYF

d_call: .
cdr3_length: 10
j_call: TRBJ1-2
v_call: TRBV20-1
clone_size: .
cdr3_nt: TGCAGTGACGTCAGGGGTGGCTACACCTTC
cdr3_aa: CSDVRGGYTF

d_call: .
cdr3_length: 13
j_call: TRBJ2-3
v_call: TRBV29-1
clone_size: .
cdr3_nt: TGCAGCGTTGAAGATGCGGACACAGATACGCAGTATTTT
cdr3_aa: CSVEDADTDTQYF

d_call: TRBD2
cdr3_length: 16
j_call: TRBJ2-7
v_call: TRBV5-1
clone_size: once
cdr3_nt: TGCGCCAGCAGCGCGGGGACCGGGACTAGCATCAACGAGCAGTACTTC
cdr3_aa: CASSAGTGTSINEQYF

d_call: TRBD1
cdr3_length: 14
j_call: TRBJ1-1
v_call: TRBV10-1
clone_size: .
cdr3_nt: TGCGCCAGCAGTGAGCGTGCGACAGGGAGTAAAGCTTTCTTT
cdr3_aa: CASSERATGSKAFF

d_call: TRBD2
cdr3_length: 13
j_call: TRBJ2-5
v_call: TRBV25-1
clone_size: few
cdr3_nt: TGTGCCAGCACTCTTAGCGGGAGAGAGACCCAGTACTTC
cdr3_aa: CASTLSGRETQYF

d_call: .
cdr3_length: 15
j_call: TRBJ1-6
v_call: TRBV14
clone_size: .
cdr3_nt: TGTGCCAGCAGCCGGTACAGGGACGGTAATTCACCCCTCCACTTT
cdr3_aa: CASSRYRDGNSPLHF

d_call: .
cdr3_length: 13
j_call: TRBJ1-2
v_call: TRBV12-3/TRBV12-4
clone_size: .
cdr3_nt: TGTGCCAGCAGTTTAGGGAGTAACTATGGCTACACCTTC
cdr3_aa: CASSLGSNYGYTF

d_call: .
cdr3_length: 18
j_call: TRBJ2-3
v_call: TRBV11-2
clone_size: .
cdr3_nt: TGTGCCAACCGCGGGGCGCGCGGGAACACCCTGAACACAGATACGCAGTATTTT
cdr3_aa: CANRGARGNTLNTDTQYF

d_call: .
cdr3_length: 14
j_call: TRBJ1-2
v_call: TRBV14
clone_size: .
cdr3_nt: TGTGCCAGCAGCCTCCTGGGGCAGCAAACTACAGACACCTTC
cdr3_aa: CASSLLGQQTTDTF

d_call: .
cdr3_length: 13
j_call: TRBJ2-7
v_call: TRBV7-9
clone_size: .
cdr3_nt: TGTGCCAGCAGCTTGGCTCCCGTCTACGAGCAGTACTTC
cdr3_aa: CASSLAPVYEQYF

d_call: .
cdr3_length: 14
j_call: TRBJ2-7
v_call: TRBV2
clone_size: .
cdr3_nt: TGTGCCAGCGCCGAACAGGGAACCCCCTACGAGCAGTACTTC
cdr3_aa: CASAEQGTPYEQYF

d_call: TRBD2
cdr3_length: 14
j_call: TRBJ2-7
v_call: TRBV3-1/TRBV3-2
clone_size: .
cdr3_nt: TGTGCCAGCGGGGGAGGGGCGGATTCCTACGAGCAGTACTTC
cdr3_aa: CASGGGADSYEQYF

d_call: TRBD2
cdr3_length: 15
j_call: TRBJ2-1
v_call: TRBV30
clone_size: .
cdr3_nt: TGTGCCTGGAGTGGGGCAGCGGGGAACTACAATGAGCAGTTCTTC
cdr3_aa: CAWSGAAGNYNEQFF

d_call: .
cdr3_length: 13
j_call: TRBJ2-1
v_call: TRBV29-1
clone_size: .
cdr3_nt: TGCAGCGTTGTCTTGTTGGACTCAAATGAGCAGTTCTTC
cdr3_aa: CSVVLLDSNEQFF

d_call: TRBD1
cdr3_length: 16
j_call: TRBJ1-1
v_call: TRBV2
clone_size: .
cdr3_nt: TGTGCCAGCAGTGTAGACAGGGGGCAGGCGAACACTGAAGCTTTCTTT
cdr3_aa: CASSVDRGQANTEAFF

d_call: .
cdr3_length: 16
j_call: TRBJ2-1
v_call: TRBV18
clone_size: .
cdr3_nt: TGTGCCAGCTCACCCGATAGCGGAGCTAATTACAATGAGCAGTTCTTC
cdr3_aa: CASSPDSGANYNEQFF

d_call: .
cdr3_length: 15
j_call: TRBJ2-2
v_call: TRBV25-1
clone_size: .
cdr3_nt: TGTGCCAGCAGTGAATTGCAAGCGAACACCGGGGAGCTGTTTTTT
cdr3_aa: CASSELQANTGELFF

d_call: .
cdr3_length: 14
j_call: TRBJ1-1
v_call: TRBV9
clone_size: .
cdr3_nt: TGTGCCAGCAGCGGGGCGACAGTGAACACTGAAGCTTTCTTT
cdr3_aa: CASSGATVNTEAFF

d_call: .
cdr3_length: 13
j_call: TRBJ1-4
v_call: TRBV15
clone_size: few
cdr3_nt: TGTGCCACCAGCAGAGTTCCGAGTCTGGACCTGTTTTTT
cdr3_aa: CATSRVPSLDLFF

d_call: TRBD2
cdr3_length: 15
j_call: TRBJ2-2
v_call: TRBV3-1/TRBV3-2
clone_size: .
cdr3_nt: TGTGCCAGCAGCCTGGGGACTAGCCATTCCGGGGAGCTGTTTTTT
cdr3_aa: CASSLGTSHSGELFF

d_call: .
cdr3_length: 13
j_call: TRBJ1-2
v_call: TRBV28
clone_size: .
cdr3_nt: TGTGCCAGCAAGACAACGGGGAACTATGGCTACACCTTC
cdr3_aa: CASKTTGNYGYTF

d_call: .
cdr3_length: 13
j_call: TRBJ1-1
v_call: TRBV5-6
clone_size: few
cdr3_nt: TGTGCCAGCAGCTTGGGACCCGGCGGTGAAGCTTTCTTT
cdr3_aa: CASSLGPGGEAFF

d_call: TRBD2
cdr3_length: 16
j_call: TRBJ2-5
v_call: TRBV28
clone_size: .
cdr3_nt: TGTGCCAGCAGTCCCGGGACTAGCGGGAGGGCGAAGACCCAGTACTTC
cdr3_aa: CASSPGTSGRAKTQYF